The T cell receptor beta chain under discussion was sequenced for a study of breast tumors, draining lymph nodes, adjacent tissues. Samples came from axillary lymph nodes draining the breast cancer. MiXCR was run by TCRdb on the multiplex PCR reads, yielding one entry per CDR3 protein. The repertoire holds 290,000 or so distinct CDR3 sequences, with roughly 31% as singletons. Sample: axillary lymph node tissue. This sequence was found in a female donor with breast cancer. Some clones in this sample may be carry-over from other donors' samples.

CDR3 sequence (DNA): TGTGCCAGCAGCTGGGAACGGCCGTCGGGGGGCTCCTACGAGCAGTACTTC. Encoded protein: CASSWERPSGGSYEQYF. The chain links TRBV5-6 to TRBJ2-7, with 7 nucleotides matching TRBD2. Trimming removed 3 bases from V and 0 bases from J; junction bases left unmatched: 12. CDR3 length: 17 amino acids. Germline V CDR1 and CDR2: SGHDT, YYEEEE. Combining the CDR3 with reference TRBV5-6 and TRBJ2-7 gives the whole variable domain DAGVTQSPTHLIKTRGQQVTLRCSPKSGHDTVSWYQQALGQGPQFIFQYYEEEERQRGNFPDRFSGHQFPNYSSELNVNALLLGDSALYLCASSWERPSGGSYEQYFGPGTRLTVT.